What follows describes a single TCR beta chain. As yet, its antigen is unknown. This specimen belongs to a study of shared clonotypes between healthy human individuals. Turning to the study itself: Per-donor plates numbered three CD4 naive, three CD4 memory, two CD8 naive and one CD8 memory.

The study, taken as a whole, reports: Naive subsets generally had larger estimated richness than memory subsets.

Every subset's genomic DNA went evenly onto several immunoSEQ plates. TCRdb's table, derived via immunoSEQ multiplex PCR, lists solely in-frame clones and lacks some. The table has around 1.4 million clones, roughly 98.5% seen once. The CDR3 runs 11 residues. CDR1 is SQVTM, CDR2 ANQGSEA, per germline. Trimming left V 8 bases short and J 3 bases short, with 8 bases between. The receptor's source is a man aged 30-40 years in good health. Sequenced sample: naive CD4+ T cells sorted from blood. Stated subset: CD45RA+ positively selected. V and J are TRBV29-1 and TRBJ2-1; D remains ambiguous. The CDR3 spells CSPVLYNEQFF. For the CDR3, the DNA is TGCAGCCCCGTTCTCTACAATGAGCAGTTCTTC.